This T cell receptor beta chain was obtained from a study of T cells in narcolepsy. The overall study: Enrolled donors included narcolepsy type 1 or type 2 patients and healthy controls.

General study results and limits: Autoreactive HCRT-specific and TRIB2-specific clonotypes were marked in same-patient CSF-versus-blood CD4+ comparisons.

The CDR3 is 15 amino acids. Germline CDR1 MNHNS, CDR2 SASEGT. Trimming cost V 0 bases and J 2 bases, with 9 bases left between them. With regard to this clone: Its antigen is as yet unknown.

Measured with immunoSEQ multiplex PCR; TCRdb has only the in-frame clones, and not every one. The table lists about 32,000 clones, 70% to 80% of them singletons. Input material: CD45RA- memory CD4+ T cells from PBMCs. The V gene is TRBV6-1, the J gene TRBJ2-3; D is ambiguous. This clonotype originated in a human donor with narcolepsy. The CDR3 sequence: CASSEAGSYTDTQYF. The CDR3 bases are TGTGCCAGCAGTGAAGCGGGCAGTTACACAGATACGCAGTATTTT.